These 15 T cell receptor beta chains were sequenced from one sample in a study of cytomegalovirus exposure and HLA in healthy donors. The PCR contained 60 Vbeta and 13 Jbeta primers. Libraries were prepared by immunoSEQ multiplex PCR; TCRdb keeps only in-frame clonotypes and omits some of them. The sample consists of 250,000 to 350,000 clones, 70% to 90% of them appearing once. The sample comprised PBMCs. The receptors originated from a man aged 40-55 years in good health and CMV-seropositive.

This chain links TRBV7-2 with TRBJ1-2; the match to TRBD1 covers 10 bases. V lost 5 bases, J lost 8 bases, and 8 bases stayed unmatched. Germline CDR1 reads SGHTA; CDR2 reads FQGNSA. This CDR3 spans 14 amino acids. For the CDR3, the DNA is TGTGCCAGCAGCCCTGGGACAGGGGCTTTGGGCTACACCTTC. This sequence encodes CASSPGTGALGYTF.

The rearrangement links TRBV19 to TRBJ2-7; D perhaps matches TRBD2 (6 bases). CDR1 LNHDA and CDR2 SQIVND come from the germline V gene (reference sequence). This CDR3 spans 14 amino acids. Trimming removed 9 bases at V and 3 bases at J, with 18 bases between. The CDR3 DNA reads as TGTGCCAGCGGCACGGCGGGACGGTTCTACGAGCAGTACTTC. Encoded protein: CASGTAGRFYEQYF.

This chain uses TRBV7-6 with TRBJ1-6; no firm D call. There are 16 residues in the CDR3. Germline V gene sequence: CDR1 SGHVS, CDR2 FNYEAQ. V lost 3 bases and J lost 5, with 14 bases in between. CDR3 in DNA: TGTGCCAGCAGCTTTGGTCCCCCCCACAATAATTCACCCCTCCACTTT. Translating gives CASSFGPPHNNSPLHF.

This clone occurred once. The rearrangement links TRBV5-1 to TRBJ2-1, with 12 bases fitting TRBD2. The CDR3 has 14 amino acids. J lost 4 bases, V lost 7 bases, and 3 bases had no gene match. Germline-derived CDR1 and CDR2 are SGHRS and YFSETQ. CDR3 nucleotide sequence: TGCGCCAGCCGCGGGACTAGCGGGTACAATGAGCAGTTCTTC. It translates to CASRGTSGYNEQFF. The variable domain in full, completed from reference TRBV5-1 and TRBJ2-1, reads KAGVTQTPRYLIKTRGQQVTLSCSPISGHRSVSWYQQTPGQGLQFLFEYFSETQRNKGNFPGRFSGRQFSNSRSEMNVSTLELGDSALYLCASRGTSGYNEQFFGPGTRLTVL.

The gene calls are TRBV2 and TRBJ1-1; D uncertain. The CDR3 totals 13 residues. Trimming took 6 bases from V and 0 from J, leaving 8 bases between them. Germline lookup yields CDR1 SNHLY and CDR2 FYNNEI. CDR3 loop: CASRQSLNTEAFF. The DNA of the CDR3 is TGTGCCAGCAGACAGAGTTTGAACACTGAAGCTTTCTTT.

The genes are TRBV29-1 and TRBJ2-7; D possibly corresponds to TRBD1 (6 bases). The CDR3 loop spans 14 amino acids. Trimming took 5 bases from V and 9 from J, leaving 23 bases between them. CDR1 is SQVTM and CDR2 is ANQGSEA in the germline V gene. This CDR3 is CSVSPTSGQIMQYF. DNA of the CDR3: TGCAGCGTTTCCCCAACCTCGGGACAAATCATGCAGTACTTC.

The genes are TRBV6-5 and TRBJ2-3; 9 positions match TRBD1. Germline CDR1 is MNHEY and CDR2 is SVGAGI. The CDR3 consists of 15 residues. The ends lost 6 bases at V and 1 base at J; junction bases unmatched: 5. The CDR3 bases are TGTGCCAGCAGGGGGACAGGGACCGGCACAGATACGCAGTATTTT. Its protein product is CASRGTGTGTDTQYF.

The CDR3 loop is CASSLRRANTGELFF. CDR3 in DNA: TGTGCCAGCAGTTTACGGCGGGCAAACACCGGGGAGCTGTTTTTT. The rearrangement uses TRBV27 and TRBJ2-2; D possibly corresponds to TRBD2 (5 bases). The CDR3 runs to 15 residues. The germline CDR1 and CDR2 sequences are MNHEY and SMNVEV (reference sequence). V lost 2 bases, J lost 2 bases, and 9 bases lay in between.

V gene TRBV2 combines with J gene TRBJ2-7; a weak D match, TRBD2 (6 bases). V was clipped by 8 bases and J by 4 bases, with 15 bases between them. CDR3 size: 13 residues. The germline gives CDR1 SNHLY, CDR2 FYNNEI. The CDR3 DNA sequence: TGTGCCAGCGGAGGGAGGACCACATACGAGCAGTACTTC. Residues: CASGGRTTYEQYF.

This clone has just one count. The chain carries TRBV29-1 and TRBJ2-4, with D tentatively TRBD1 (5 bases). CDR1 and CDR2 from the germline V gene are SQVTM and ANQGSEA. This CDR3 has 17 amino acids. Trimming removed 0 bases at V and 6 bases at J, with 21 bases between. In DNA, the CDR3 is TGCAGCGTTGAAGATCCTACCCGGGCAGGGTTAGCAAACATTCAGTACTTC. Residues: CSVEDPTRAGLANIQYF.

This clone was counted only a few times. The CDR3 loop is CASSPLRGQKPPHGYTF. Written as DNA, the CDR3 is TGTGCCAGCAGTCCGCTTCGCGGACAGAAGCCCCCTCATGGCTACACCTTC. The J gene is TRBJ1-2, the V gene TRBV2, with D perhaps matching TRBD1 (6 bases). With 5 bases removed from V and 6 bases from J, the gap between germline ends came to 25 bases. The CDR3 loop spans 17 amino acids. Germline assignment: CDR1 SNHLY and CDR2 FYNNEI.

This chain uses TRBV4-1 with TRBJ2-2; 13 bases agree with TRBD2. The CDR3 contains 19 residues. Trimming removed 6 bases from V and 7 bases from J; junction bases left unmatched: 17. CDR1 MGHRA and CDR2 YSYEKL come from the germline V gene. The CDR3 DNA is TGCGCCAGCAGTCCACTAGCACCCGGACTAGCGGGAGAGGGCGGGGAGCTGTTTTTT. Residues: CASSPLAPGLAGEGGELFF.

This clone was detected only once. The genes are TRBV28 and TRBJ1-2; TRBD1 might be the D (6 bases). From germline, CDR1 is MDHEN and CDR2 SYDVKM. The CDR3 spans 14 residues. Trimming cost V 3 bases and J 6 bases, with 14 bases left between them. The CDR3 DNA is TGTGCCAGCAGTTTGGCAGGGGTCGAGGATGGCTACACCTTC. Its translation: CASSLAGVEDGYTF.

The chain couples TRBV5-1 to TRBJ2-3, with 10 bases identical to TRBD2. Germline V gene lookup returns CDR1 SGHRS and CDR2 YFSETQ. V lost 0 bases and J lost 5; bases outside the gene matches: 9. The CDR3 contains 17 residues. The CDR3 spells CASSLAWASGRQDTQYF. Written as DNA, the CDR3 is TGCGCCAGCAGCTTGGCCTGGGCTAGCGGGAGACAAGATACGCAGTATTTT.

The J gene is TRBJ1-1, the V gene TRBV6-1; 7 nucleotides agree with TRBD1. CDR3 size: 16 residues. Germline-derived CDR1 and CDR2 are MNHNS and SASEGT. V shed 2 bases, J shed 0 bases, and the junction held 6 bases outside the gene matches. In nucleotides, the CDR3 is TGTGCCAGCAGTGAATGGGACAGACTCATGAACACTGAAGCTTTCTTT. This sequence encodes CASSEWDRLMNTEAFF.